This is a list of T cell receptor beta chains from one sample in a study of T cells in Graves' hyperthyroidism and ophthalmopathy. TCRdb independently ran MiXCR on the multiplex PCR reads; one entry per CDR3 protein. The sample holds more than 350,000 distinct CDR3 sequences, more than 13% seen once. Sequenced: blood. The origin of the receptors is a woman younger than 45 with Graves' hyperthyroidism. The CDR3 runs from the conserved cysteine through the conserved F or W. D genes are given only for firm matches. The size of a clone is reported for some rows only, either as once, few or many, or as a class for expanded clones.

clone_size	v_call	d_call	j_call	cdr3_aa	cdr3_nt
many	TRBV27	-	TRBJ2-7	CASSLSLAERSYEQYF	TGTGCCAGCAGTTTATCGTTAGCGGAGCGCTCCTACGAGCAGTACTTC
many	TRBV6-5	-	TRBJ2-1	CASSYSPGGLAPYNEQFF	TGTGCCAGCAGTTACTCCCCCGGCGGGCTAGCGCCCTACAATGAGCAGTTCTTC
few	TRBV20-1	TRBD2	TRBJ2-7	CSATTSGRVWEQYF	TGCAGTGCCACAACTAGCGGGAGGGTCTGGGAGCAGTACTTC
few	TRBV30	-	TRBJ1-5	CAWSVREGQPQHF	TGTGCCTGGAGTGTAAGGGAAGGTCAGCCCCAGCATTTT
many	TRBV20-1	-	TRBJ2-1	CSASSAQRSGYEQFF	TGCAGTGCTAGTTCGGCGCAAAGGTCGGGCTATGAGCAGTTCTTC
many	TRBV11-2	-	TRBJ1-5	CASSLFGQPQHF	TGTGCCAGCAGCTTGTTTGGTCAGCCCCAGCATTTT
few	TRBV14	-	TRBJ2-7	CASSSRIGFRYEQYF	TGTGCCAGCAGCTCCCGGATTGGATTTCGCTACGAGCAGTACTTC
-	TRBV29-1	-	TRBJ1-3	CSVEIGNTIYF	TGCAGCGTTGAAATTGGAAACACCATATATTTT
-	TRBV25-1	TRBD2	TRBJ2-3	CASSEPYQREGADTQYF	TGTGCCAGCAGTGAACCCTACCAGCGGGAGGGTGCAGATACGCAGTATTTT
many	TRBV28	-	TRBJ2-7	CASSDTDRWPGVEQYF	TGTGCCAGCAGCGACACTGACAGGTGGCCAGGGGTCGAGCAGTACTTC
many	TRBV12-3/TRBV12-4	TRBD2	TRBJ2-5	CASTRGLAGATQYF	TGTGCCAGCACCCGAGGACTAGCGGGAGCGACCCAGTACTTC
-	TRBV5-1	-	TRBJ1-6	CASSLVPTRGRNSPLHF	TGCGCCAGCAGCTTGGTTCCTACCAGGGGTCGTAATTCACCCCTCCACTTT
-	TRBV9	-	TRBJ2-6	CASEGGDGANVLTF	TGTGCCAGCGAGGGGGGGGATGGGGCCAACGTCCTGACTTTC
many	TRBV7-2	-	TRBJ1-1	CASSLGVVGAEAFF	TGTGCCAGCAGCTTAGGGGTGGTTGGGGCTGAAGCTTTCTTT
many	TRBV28	TRBD2	TRBJ2-7	CASMGSGSSYEQYF	TGTGCCAGCATGGGTAGCGGGAGCTCCTACGAGCAGTACTTC
-	TRBV6-6	-	TRBJ2-7	CASSYSDTYEQYF	TGTGCCAGCAGTTACTCCGACACCTACGAGCAGTACTTC
-	TRBV5-1	TRBD2	TRBJ2-1	CASSLEDASGSWFF	TGCGCCAGCAGCTTGGAGGACGCTAGCGGGAGTTGGTTCTTC
many	TRBV6-1	-	TRBJ2-7	CASSELFGYEQYF	TGTGCCAGCAGTGAATTGTTCGGCTACGAGCAGTACTTC
-	TRBV28	-	TRBJ2-1	CASRRFGTIDEQFF	TGTGCCAGCAGGAGATTCGGGACAATCGATGAGCAGTTCTTC
-	TRBV15	TRBD2	TRBJ2-1	CATSRVGGINEQFF	TGTGCCACCAGCAGAGTGGGAGGGATTAATGAGCAGTTCTTC
-	TRBV6-2/TRBV6-3	TRBD1	TRBJ1-5	CASSLRWGQGLNQPQHF	TGTGCCAGCAGCCTCCGGTGGGGACAGGGTCTCAATCAGCCCCAGCATTTT
-	TRBV5-1	-	TRBJ2-2	CASSLVQGNTGELFF	TGCGCCAGCAGCTTGGTACAGGGAAACACCGGGGAGCTGTTTTTT
few	TRBV12-3/TRBV12-4	-	TRBJ1-1	CASSPRIWGTEAFF	TGTGCCAGCAGTCCCCGAATCTGGGGCACTGAAGCTTTCTTT
many	TRBV28	-	TRBJ2-3	CASSFVLAPESGQYF	TGTGCCAGCAGTTTCGTGCTAGCTCCCGAATCAGGGCAGTATTTT
-	TRBV5-6	-	TRBJ2-2	CASRLTGTSTGELFF	TGTGCCAGCAGGCTGACCGGGACAAGCACCGGGGAGCTGTTTTTT
many	TRBV12-3/TRBV12-4	TRBD2	TRBJ2-1	CASTHSGRIYNEQFF	TGTGCCAGCACCCACAGCGGGAGGATATACAATGAGCAGTTCTTC
few	TRBV20-1	TRBD2	TRBJ2-1	CSAPEVKRGNNEQFF	TGCAGTGCCCCAGAGGTTAAGCGGGGTAACAATGAGCAGTTCTTC
many	TRBV19	TRBD2	TRBJ2-2	CASSNLAGVNTGELFF	TGTGCCAGTAGTAATCTAGCGGGAGTTAACACCGGGGAGCTGTTTTTT
-	TRBV5-1	TRBD2	TRBJ2-1	CASQAGLAMDEQFF	TGCGCCAGTCAAGCGGGACTAGCAATGGATGAGCAGTTCTTC
many	TRBV29-1	TRBD2	TRBJ2-1	CSVRTSEDNEQFF	TGCAGCGTTCGGACTAGCGAAGACAATGAGCAGTTCTTC
many	TRBV3-1	TRBD2	TRBJ2-7	CASSQLGLAGGYEQYF	TGTGCCAGCAGCCAATTGGGACTAGCGGGAGGCTACGAGCAGTACTTC
many	TRBV30	-	TRBJ2-7	CAWTLGLADEQYF	TGTGCCTGGACCCTAGGACTGGCGGACGAGCAGTACTTC
many	TRBV18	-	TRBJ2-2	CASSPRPAAREYTGELFF	TGTGCCAGCTCACCAAGACCAGCAGCACGGGAATACACCGGGGAGCTGTTTTTT
many	TRBV28	-	TRBJ1-5	CASKRGSGNQPQHF	TGTGCCAGCAAACGAGGTAGCGGCAATCAGCCCCAGCATTTT
few	TRBV4-1	-	TRBJ2-7	CASSQEILADFPSSYEQYF	TGCGCCAGCAGCCAAGAGATATTAGCGGACTTTCCCAGCTCCTACGAGCAGTACTTC
many	TRBV3-1	-	TRBJ2-7	CASSPGRGAPYEQYF	TGTGCCAGCAGCCCCGGTCGGGGAGCCCCCTACGAGCAGTACTTC
few	TRBV5-6	TRBD2	TRBJ2-1	CASSNWGGNNEQFF	TGTGCCAGCAGCAATTGGGGAGGGAACAATGAGCAGTTCTTC
few	TRBV12-3/TRBV12-4	TRBD1	TRBJ1-4	CASRRDRRNEKLFF	TGTGCCAGCAGAAGGGACAGGAGGAATGAAAAACTGTTTTTT
-	TRBV2	-	TRBJ2-5	CASSGTVFETQYF	TGTGCCAGCAGCGGCACAGTTTTTGAGACCCAGTACTTC
few	TRBV12-3/TRBV12-4	-	TRBJ2-1	CASSFGRDNEQFF	TGTGCCAGCAGTTTCGGCAGAGATAATGAGCAGTTCTTC
many	TRBV30	-	TRBJ1-1	CAWSRQNTEAFF	TGTGCCTGGAGTCGGCAGAACACTGAAGCTTTCTTT
few	TRBV20-1	TRBD2	TRBJ2-7	CSARPKTAGTRDHEQYF	TGCAGTGCTAGACCCAAAACGGCGGGGACTAGAGACCACGAGCAGTACTTC
few	TRBV6-1	TRBD2	TRBJ2-1	CASSAGLALDEQFF	TGTGCCAGCAGTGCTGGACTAGCGCTCGATGAGCAGTTCTTC
-	TRBV28	TRBD1	TRBJ1-2	CASSPDDRACTF	TGTGCCAGCAGTCCGGATGACAGGGCCTGCACCTTC
-	TRBV18	-	TRBJ2-1	CASSPGRSGHNEQFF	TGTGCCAGCTCACCAGGGAGGAGTGGCCACAATGAGCAGTTCTTC
-	TRBV15	-	TRBJ2-3	CATSRDLGGRGTDTQYF	TGTGCCACCAGCAGAGATCTTGGGGGCCGGGGCACAGATACGCAGTATTTT
-	TRBV27	-	TRBJ1-5	CASSVHVSNQPQHF	TGTGCCAGCAGCGTTCACGTTAGCAATCAGCCCCAGCATTTT
many	TRBV12-3/TRBV12-4	-	TRBJ2-2	CASSNTGSNTGELFF	TGTGCCAGCAGTAATACAGGGTCGAACACCGGGGAGCTGTTTTTT
many	TRBV10-1	-	TRBJ1-1	CASSEGVMNTEAFF	TGCGCCAGCTCAGAGGGGGTGATGAACACTGAAGCTTTCTTT
-	TRBV5-1	TRBD1	TRBJ1-6	CASSSRTGTHSPLHF	TGCGCCAGCAGCTCCCGGACAGGGACGCATTCACCCCTCCACTTT
-	TRBV6-4	TRBD2	TRBJ2-3	CASSARGLADTDTQYF	TGTGCCAGCAGCGCCAGGGGACTAGCGGACACAGATACGCAGTATTTT
-	TRBV15	-	TRBJ1-1	CATSKGLTNTEAFF	TGTGCCACCAGCAAAGGGCTCACGAACACTGAAGCTTTCTTT
many	TRBV4-1	-	TRBJ1-2	CASSQRTVNNYGYTF	TGCGCCAGCAGCCAAAGGACAGTTAACAACTATGGCTACACCTTC
-	TRBV5-1	-	TRBJ2-5	CASSLFREETQYF	TGCGCCAGCAGCTTGTTCCGGGAAGAGACCCAGTACTTC
many	TRBV18	TRBD1	TRBJ1-5	CASSPGTGDPNQPQHF	TGTGCCAGCTCACCCGGGACAGGGGATCCGAATCAGCCCCAGCATTTT
-	TRBV24-1	-	TRBJ1-4	CATRDPTNEKLFF	TGTGCCACCAGAGATCCAACTAATGAAAAACTGTTTTTT
many	TRBV12-3/TRBV12-4	-	TRBJ1-3	CASSLSSGNTIYF	TGTGCCAGCAGTTTGTCGTCCGGAAACACCATATATTTT
many	TRBV27	TRBD2	TRBJ2-5	CASSNGLAPETQYF	TGTGCCAGCAGCAATGGACTAGCCCCAGAGACCCAGTACTTC
many	TRBV18	-	TRBJ2-2	CASSRQGTRGGTGELFF	TGTGCCAGCTCACGACAAGGGACCCGAGGGGGCACCGGGGAGCTGTTTTTT
many	TRBV3-1	-	TRBJ1-3	CASSQAQGSGNTIYF	TGTGCCAGCAGCCAAGCACAGGGATCGGGAAACACCATATATTTT